The rows below give T cell receptor beta chains drawn from one sample of a study of T cell responses to AZD1222 COVID-19 vaccine. TCRdb keeps only in-frame clones here, not all; method: immunoSEQ multiplex PCR. Here the sample spans fewer than 85,000 clones, 80% to 90% being singletons. The specimen was peripheral blood, collected on day 0 of AZD1222 vaccination. Every receptor here comes from an adult in good health. Both conserved end residues are part of each CDR3. The D gene is left open where the match is weak. Expanded clones are given a class, and other clones once, few, many or no size at all.

D gene,J gene,V gene,clone size,CDR3 DNA,CDR3 protein
-,TRBJ1-1,TRBV19,-,TGTGCCAGTAGTATGCTGTCGTTTGGGAGGGAGACTGAAGCTTTCTTT,CASSMLSFGRETEAFF
-,TRBJ2-1,TRBV10-3,-,TGTGCCATCAAAAGAGGGGAGACAGCCTACAATGAGCAGTTCTTC,CAIKRGETAYNEQFF
-,TRBJ1-1,TRBV29-1,-,TGCAGCGTTGATATCAGGGTGAACACTGAAGCTTTCTTT,CSVDIRVNTEAFF
TRBD2,TRBJ2-5,TRBV5-1,-,TGCGCCAGCAGCGGACTAGCGGAAAAGACCCAGTACTTC,CASSGLAEKTQYF
TRBD2,TRBJ2-1,TRBV3-1/TRBV3-2,-,TGTGCCAGCAGCCAATTCCTAGCGGGAGCGGGGCACAATGAGCAGTTCTTC,CASSQFLAGAGHNEQFF
TRBD2,TRBJ2-1,TRBV29-1,-,TGCAGCGTTGCCGGACTAGCGGGAGACGAGCAGTTCTTC,CSVAGLAGDEQFF
-,TRBJ2-2,TRBV24-1,-,TGTGCCACCAGTGATAACAGAGACACCGGGGAGCTGTTTTTT,CATSDNRDTGELFF
TRBD2,TRBJ2-6,TRBV2,-,TGTGCCAGCAGTGAATATGCTAGCGGTGTCTCTGGGGCCAACGTCCTGACTTTC,CASSEYASGVSGANVLTF
-,TRBJ1-5,TRBV11-2,hyperexpanded,TGTGCCAGCAGCTTCGGGTCGGGTCAGCCCCAGCATTTT,CASSFGSGQPQHF
-,TRBJ1-3,TRBV6-5,-,TGTGCCAGCAGTTACTCAAGCCCCGGCTCTGGAAACACCATATATTTT,CASSYSSPGSGNTIYF
-,TRBJ2-3,TRBV19,-,TGTGCCAGTAGTTCCGGTACTAGAAGAGATACGCAGTATTTT,CASSSGTRRDTQYF
TRBD2,TRBJ2-3,TRBV10-1,-,TGCGCCAGCAGTGGTCTCTCGCTAGCGGGAACGGCAGATACGCAGTATTTT,CASSGLSLAGTADTQYF
-,TRBJ1-2,TRBV25-1,-,TGTGCCAGCAGTGTACAAGGGACAACTAACTATGGCTACACCTTC,CASSVQGTTNYGYTF
-,TRBJ1-6,TRBV27,-,TGTGCCAGCAGTTTAGAGGTGTATTCACCCCTCCACTTT,CASSLEVYSPLHF
-,TRBJ1-1,TRBV2,-,TGTGCCACCTTCGAGGTCGTGAACACTGAAGCTTTCTTT,CATFEVVNTEAFF
-,TRBJ2-2,TRBV7-9,-,TGTGCCAGCATTACCCGGGAAGGGGGGAGCACCGGGGAGCTGTTTTTT,CASITREGGSTGELFF
TRBD1,TRBJ2-7,TRBV29-1,-,TGCAGTTTCGAGAGGGGGCTGGGGGAGCAGTACTTC,CSFERGLGEQYF
-,TRBJ2-6,TRBV7-9,-,TGTGCCAGCAGCGAGGGATGGGGGGCCAACGTCCTGACTTTC,CASSEGWGANVLTF
-,TRBJ1-5,TRBV27,-,TGTGCCAGCAGTTTTGATAGCCGGAAGAAACCCCAGCATTTT,CASSFDSRKKPQHF
-,TRBJ1-1,TRBV18,-,TGTGCCAGCTCACCACTACCGGGACCTAACACTGAAGCTTTCTTT,CASSPLPGPNTEAFF
TRBD2,TRBJ2-3,TRBV4-2,once,TGTGCCAGCAGCCTCTCGACTAGCGGGAGAGATACGCAGTATTTT,CASSLSTSGRDTQYF
-,TRBJ2-3,TRBV11-2,-,TGTGCCAGCAGCCAGATCCCCACAGATACGCAGTATTTT,CASSQIPTDTQYF
TRBD1,TRBJ1-2,TRBV6-5,once,TGTGCCAGCAGTTACACCCCAGGGGGCGACTATGGCTACACCTTC,CASSYTPGGDYGYTF
-,TRBJ2-2,TRBV5-1,-,TGCGCCAGCAGCCCCAACCCCACAGTCTTGGCGAACACCGGGGAGCTGTTTTTT,CASSPNPTVLANTGELFF
TRBD1,TRBJ1-4,TRBV5-6,-,TGTGCCAGCAGCGTTGGACGAACAGGGGTCCCGTTTTTT,CASSVGRTGVPFF
-,TRBJ2-2,TRBV10-1,-,TGCGCCAGCGGAGGGGCAGGTATCACCGGGGAGCTGTTTTTT,CASGGAGITGELFF
-,TRBJ2-2,TRBV7-2,-,TGTGCCAGCAGCTTAGATGTTAGCAGTGCTAACACCGGGGAGCTGTTTTTT,CASSLDVSSANTGELFF
TRBD2,TRBJ2-1,TRBV19,-,TGTGCCAGTAGTTGGGCTAGCGGGACGGATGAGCAGTTCTTC,CASSWASGTDEQFF
-,TRBJ2-7,TRBV18,-,TGTGCCAGCTCACCAATCGACACTTCCTACGAGCAGTACTTC,CASSPIDTSYEQYF
-,TRBJ2-3,TRBV3-1/TRBV3-2,-,TGTGCCAGCAGCCAAGGTCCCGGTCCGGGGGTGGATACGCAGTATTTT,CASSQGPGPGVDTQYF
-,TRBJ2-3,TRBV7-2,-,TGTGCCAGCAGCAGAACCCCTAGCGCAGATACGCAGTATTTT,CASSRTPSADTQYF
-,TRBJ1-4,TRBV12-3/TRBV12-4,-,TGTGCCAGCGCCCTCGGACTCGCTGAAAAACTGTTTTTT,CASALGLAEKLFF
TRBD2,TRBJ2-5,TRBV6-2/TRBV6-3,-,TGTGCCAGCAGTATCGGACTAGTACAAGAGACCCAGTACTTC,CASSIGLVQETQYF
-,TRBJ2-3,TRBV5-1,-,TGCGCCAGCAGCTTGGCCGGCCTCGACGATACGCAGTATTTT,CASSLAGLDDTQYF
TRBD1,TRBJ1-3,TRBV28,once,TGTGCCAGCAGTCTTACTCAACAGGGGAACACCATATATTTT,CASSLTQQGNTIYF
-,TRBJ2-2,TRBV7-2,-,TGTGCCAGCAGCTTTCTTGGTCAAAACACCGGGGAGCTGTTTTTT,CASSFLGQNTGELFF
-,TRBJ2-7,TRBV29-1,once,TGCAGCGTGGGGCGGAACTCCTACGAGCAGTACTTC,CSVGRNSYEQYF
TRBD1,TRBJ1-2,TRBV13,-,TGTGCCAGCAGCTTGAACGACAGGGGGCATGGCTACACCTTC,CASSLNDRGHGYTF
-,TRBJ1-6,TRBV30,-,TGTGCCTGGAGTATTGCAGGGATTAATTCACCCCTCCACTTT,CAWSIAGINSPLHF
TRBD1,TRBJ2-1,TRBV3-1/TRBV3-2,-,TGTGCCAGCAGCCGAAGACAGGGGGCTGGCAATGAGCAGTTCTTC,CASSRRQGAGNEQFF
-,TRBJ2-1,TRBV4-1,-,TGCGCCAGCAGCCAAGTCGGCGGGACCTACAATGAGCAGTTCTTC,CASSQVGGTYNEQFF